The clone carrying this T cell receptor beta chain was found a few times. Antigen specificity is unknown. The sort gate was single viable CD3+CD4+CD8-CD45RO+ cells for memory CD4+ T cells. This CDR3 comprises 15 residues. V was pared by 1 base and J by 8 bases, with 17 bases between. CDR1 and CDR2 from the germline V gene are LNHDA and SQIVND (reference sequence). The data were obtained in a study of memory CD4+ T cells and cytomegalovirus serostatus. Notes on the study in general: CMV serostatus prediction reached median AUC about 0.95, or 0.9 with US-trained model.

Produced via immunoSEQ multiplex PCR; TCRdb's table is partial and in-frame only. The sample contains tens of thousands of clones, over 65% of which appear only once. This TCR came from an adult in good health and CMV-seropositive. The sample taken for sequencing was memory CD4+ T cells from blood. This chain links TRBV19 with TRBJ1-2; possibly TRBD1 for D (6 bases). CDR3 nucleotide sequence: TGTGCCAGTAGTATAGTCGGGGGGCAACCGTCGGGCTACACCTTC. Translating it yields CASSIVGGQPSGYTF.